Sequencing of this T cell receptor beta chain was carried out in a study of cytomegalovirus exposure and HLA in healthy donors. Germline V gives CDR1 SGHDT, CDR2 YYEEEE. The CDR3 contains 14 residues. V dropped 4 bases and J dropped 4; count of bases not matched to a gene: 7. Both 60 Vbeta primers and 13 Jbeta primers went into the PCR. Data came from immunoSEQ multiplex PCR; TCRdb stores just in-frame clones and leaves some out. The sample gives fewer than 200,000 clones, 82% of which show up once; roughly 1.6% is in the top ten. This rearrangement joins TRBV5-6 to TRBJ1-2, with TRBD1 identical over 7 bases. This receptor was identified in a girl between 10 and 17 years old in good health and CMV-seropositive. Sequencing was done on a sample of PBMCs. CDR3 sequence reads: CASSKDRGLYGYTF. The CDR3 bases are TGTGCCAGCAGCAAGGATAGGGGGCTCTATGGCTACACCTTC.